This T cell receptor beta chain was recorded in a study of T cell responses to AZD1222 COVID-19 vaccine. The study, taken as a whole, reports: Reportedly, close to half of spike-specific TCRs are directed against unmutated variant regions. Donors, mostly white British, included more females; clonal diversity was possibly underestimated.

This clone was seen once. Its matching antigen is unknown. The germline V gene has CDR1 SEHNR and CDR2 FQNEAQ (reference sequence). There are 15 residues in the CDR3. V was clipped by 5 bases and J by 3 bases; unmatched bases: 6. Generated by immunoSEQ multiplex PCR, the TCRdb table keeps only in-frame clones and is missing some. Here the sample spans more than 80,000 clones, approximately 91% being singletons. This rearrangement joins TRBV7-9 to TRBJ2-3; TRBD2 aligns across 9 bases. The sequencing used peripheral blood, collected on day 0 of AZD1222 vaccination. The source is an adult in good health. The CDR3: CASSQLAGMTDTQYF. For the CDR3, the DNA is TGTGCCAGCAGCCAGCTAGCGGGGATGACAGATACGCAGTATTTT.